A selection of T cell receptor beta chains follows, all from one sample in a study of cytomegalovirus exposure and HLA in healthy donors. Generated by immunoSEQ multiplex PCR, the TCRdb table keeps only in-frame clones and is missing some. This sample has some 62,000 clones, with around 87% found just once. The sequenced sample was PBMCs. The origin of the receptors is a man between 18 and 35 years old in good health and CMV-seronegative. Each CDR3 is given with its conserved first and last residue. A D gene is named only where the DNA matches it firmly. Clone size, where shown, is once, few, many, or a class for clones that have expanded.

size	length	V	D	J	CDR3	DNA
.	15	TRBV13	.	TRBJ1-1	CASSSGLKMNTEAFF	TGTGCCAGCAGCTCAGGCTTAAAAATGAACACTGAAGCTTTCTTT
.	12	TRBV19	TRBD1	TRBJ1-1	CASKEGAAEAFF	TGTGCCAGTAAAGAGGGGGCAGCCGAAGCTTTCTTT
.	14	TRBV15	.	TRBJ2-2	CATSRVSGSGELFF	TGTGCCACCAGCAGGGTTAGCGGCTCCGGGGAGCTGTTTTTT
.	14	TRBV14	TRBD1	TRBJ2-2	CASSGQGVPGELFF	TGTGCCAGCAGCGGACAGGGTGTGCCCGGGGAGCTGTTTTTT
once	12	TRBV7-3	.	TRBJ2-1	CASSLLGSEQFF	TGTGCCAGCAGCTTACTGGGGAGTGAGCAGTTCTTC
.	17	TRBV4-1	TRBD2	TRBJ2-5	CASSQEPSGGTQETQYF	TGCGCCAGCAGCCAAGAGCCTAGCGGGGGGACACAAGAGACCCAGTACTTC
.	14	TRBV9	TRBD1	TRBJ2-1	CASSSSGTGNEQFF	TGTGCCAGCAGCTCCTCAGGGACAGGCAATGAGCAGTTCTTC
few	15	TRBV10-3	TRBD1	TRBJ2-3	CAISEFGQGGDTQYF	TGTGCCATCAGTGAGTTCGGACAGGGAGGAGATACGCAGTATTTT
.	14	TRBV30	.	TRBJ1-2	CAWSVLGEGNGYTF	TGTGCCTGGAGTGTACTGGGGGAGGGGAATGGCTACACCTTC
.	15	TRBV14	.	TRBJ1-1	CASSQGLQGYTEAFF	TGTGCCAGCAGCCAAGGACTCCAGGGGTACACTGAAGCTTTCTTT
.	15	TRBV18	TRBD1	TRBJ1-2	CASSPDGTGFYGYTF	TGTGCCAGCTCACCGGACGGGACAGGGTTCTATGGCTACACCTTC
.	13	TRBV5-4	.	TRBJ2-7	CASSLAGNYEQYF	TGTGCCAGCAGCTTAGCAGGAAACTACGAGCAGTACTTC
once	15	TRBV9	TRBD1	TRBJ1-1	CASSLRTGGDTEAFF	TGTGCCAGCAGCCTTCGGACAGGCGGAGACACTGAAGCTTTCTTT
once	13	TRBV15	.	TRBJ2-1	CATSPLGPGEQFF	TGTGCCACCAGTCCCCTCGGCCCCGGGGAGCAGTTCTTC
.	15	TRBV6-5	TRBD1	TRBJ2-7	CASSYSQGAKSEQYF	TGTGCCAGCAGTTACTCGCAGGGGGCGAAGAGCGAGCAGTACTTC